This TCR beta chain was observed in a study of identical twins. TCRdb used MiXCR to reprocess the 5' RACE reads, holding one entry per CDR3 protein. The repertoire holds some 1,700,000 distinct CDR3 sequences, with around 29% as singletons. Remarks on this clonotype: What it binds is not known.

V was trimmed by 1 base and J by 1 base, leaving 10 bases between them. The CDR3 consists of 15 residues. In germline, CDR1 is SEHNR, CDR2 FQNEAQ (reference sequence). Whole-study findings and limits: A partial confounding effect on zero-insertion analyses could come from invariant MAIT and iNKT cells. For monozygotic twins, models underestimated out-of-frame TCR alpha sharing. In beta out-of-frame sequences, the excess sharing between twins was weaker.

Sequenced material: cord blood. The V gene is TRBV7-9, the J gene TRBJ2-5, with D perhaps TRBD1 (6 bases). The TCR sequence derives from a newborn girl in good health. The CDR3 DNA reads TGTGCCAGCAGCTTAGTGACAGGCTTCCAAGAGACCCAGTACTTC. It specifies CASSLVTGFQETQYF.